A selection of T cell receptor beta chains follows, all from one sample in a study of shared clonotypes between healthy human individuals. Sequencing used immunoSEQ multiplex PCR; TCRdb keeps in-frame clones, though not all of them. The sample consists of some 2 million clones, about 95% of them appearing once. The sample consisted of naive CD8+ T cells sorted from blood. All receptors come from a man aged 18-30 years in good health. CDR3s include the opening cysteine and the closing phenylalanine or tryptophan. A D gene is named only where the DNA matches it firmly. Size is omitted from some rows. Given values are once, few, many or a class for expanded clones.

d_gene,j_gene,abundance,v_gene,CDR3aa,CDR3nt
TRBD2,TRBJ2-3,NA,TRBV7-8,CASSLREWGGFTDTQYF,TGTGCCAGCAGCCTGCGAGAATGGGGGGGATTCACAGATACGCAGTATTTT
NA,TRBJ1-5,NA,TRBV2,CASSDLTGSNQPQHF,TGTGCCAGCAGTGATTTGACCGGTAGCAATCAGCCCCAGCATTTT
NA,TRBJ2-3,NA,TRBV11-2,CASSQGFASTDTQYF,TGTGCCAGCAGCCAGGGTTTTGCTAGCACAGATACGCAGTATTTT
NA,TRBJ1-1,NA,TRBV11-2,CASSLFDTEAFF,TGTGCCAGCAGCTTATTTGACACTGAAGCTTTCTTT
NA,TRBJ2-2,NA,TRBV29-1,CSVDRGGFTGELFF,TGCAGCGTTGACAGGGGTGGGTTCACCGGGGAGCTGTTTTTT
TRBD2,TRBJ2-2,NA,TRBV9,CASSEGSGTGELFF,TGTGCCAGCAGCGAAGGTAGCGGGACCGGGGAGCTGTTTTTT
NA,TRBJ1-1,NA,TRBV4-1,CASSPPSGVSTEAFF,TGCGCCAGCAGCCCGCCGTCGGGGGTGAGTACTGAAGCTTTCTTT
TRBD1,TRBJ2-7,NA,TRBV27,CASSPTGVLYSYEQYF,TGTGCCAGCAGTCCCACAGGGGTCCTTTACTCCTACGAGCAGTACTTC
TRBD2,TRBJ2-2,once,TRBV4-3,CASSLSGIAGELFF,TGCGCCAGCAGCTTGAGCGGGATTGCCGGGGAGCTGTTTTTT
NA,TRBJ2-7,NA,TRBV7-8,CASSLKGTGHYEQYF,TGTGCCAGCAGCTTAAAAGGGACGGGACACTACGAGCAGTACTTC
TRBD1,TRBJ1-2,NA,TRBV11-2,CASSLGQGARFARGYTF,TGTGCCAGCAGCTTAGGACAGGGAGCGAGGTTTGCGCGTGGCTACACCTTC
NA,TRBJ2-3,NA,TRBV9,CASSAGNTDTQYF,TGTGCCAGCAGCGCAGGGAACACAGATACGCAGTATTTT
NA,TRBJ2-1,NA,TRBV9,CASSVSGHNEQFF,TGTGCCAGCAGCGTCTCCGGCCACAATGAGCAGTTCTTC
TRBD1,TRBJ2-7,NA,TRBV2,CASSLPGQVPYEQYF,TGTGCCAGCAGTCTCCCCGGACAGGTGCCCTACGAGCAGTACTTC
NA,TRBJ2-1,NA,TRBV7-9,CASSPAIEPTYNEQFF,TGTGCCAGCAGCCCGGCTATCGAACCGACCTACAATGAGCAGTTCTTC
NA,TRBJ2-3,few,TRBV27,CASSTLSAEHTQYF,TGTGCCAGCAGTACACTCTCCGCGGAGCATACGCAGTATTTT
TRBD1,TRBJ2-7,NA,TRBV18,CASSQPGTGYYEQYF,TGTGCCAGCTCACAACCCGGGACAGGCTACTACGAGCAGTACTTC
TRBD2,TRBJ2-5,NA,TRBV2,CASSRLLAGAHQETQYF,TGTGCCAGCAGTCGTTTACTAGCGGGGGCCCACCAAGAGACCCAGTACTTC
TRBD1,TRBJ2-7,NA,TRBV30,CAWSHRDRVYEQYF,TGTGCCTGGAGTCACCGGGACAGGGTTTACGAGCAGTACTTC
NA,TRBJ2-7,NA,TRBV5-1,CASTSPMDSDSYEQYF,TGCGCCAGCACCTCCCCAATGGACAGCGACTCCTACGAGCAGTACTTC